This TCR beta chain derives from a study of cytomegalovirus exposure and HLA in healthy donors. The table came from immunoSEQ multiplex PCR; TCRdb's copy has only in-frame clones and leaves some out. The sample records hundreds of thousands of clones, roughly 90% being singletons. Comments on this clone: The target antigen is unknown.

Germline V gene sequence: CDR1 MGHRA, CDR2 YSYEKL. The V and J ends lost 3 bases and 7 bases, in that order; junction bases with no gene match: 7. The length of the CDR3 is 17 residues. Findings and limits, study-wide: Clusters of TCRs from the first cohort tended to co-occur in the roughly 120 validation repertoires (as a later analysis found).

The TCR comes from a woman aged 18 to 35 in good health and CMV-seronegative. The sample taken for sequencing was PBMCs. This sequence joins TRBV4-1 and TRBJ2-2, with 14 bases matching TRBD2. CDR3 nucleotides: TGCGCCAGCAGCCAGGGGACTAGCGGGAGTAGGATCGGGGAGCTGTTTTTT. Its protein product is CASSQGTSGSRIGELFF.